These 13 T cell receptor beta chains originate from one sample sequenced in a study of blood T cell repertoires in COVID-19. The protocol was immunoSEQ multiplex PCR, while the TCRdb copy is restricted to in-frame clones and leaves out a portion. The data contain approximately 260,000 clones, roughly 84% of them singletons. Source material: PBMCs or T cells enriched from blood (not recorded which). The receptor set was obtained from a man over 45 who had recovered from COVID-19.

The chain has TRBV5-5 and TRBJ2-3; 7 positions agree with TRBD1. The length of the CDR3 is 14 residues. The J segment lost 4 bases and the V segment lost 4 bases, leaving 6 bases of the junction unmatched. Germline V gives CDR1 SGHKS, CDR2 YYEKEE (reference sequence). In DNA form, the CDR3 reads TGTGCCAGCAGCCCGACAGGGCCCCCAGATACGCAGTATTTT. Residues: CASSPTGPPDTQYF.

The V call is TRBV7-9, the J call TRBJ2-7; 8 bases align to TRBD1. The germline CDR1 and CDR2 sequences are SEHNR and FQNEAQ (reference sequence). The CDR3 has 15 amino acids. With 3 bases clipped from V and 6 bases from J, the junction kept 10 bases outside the gene matches. The CDR3: CASSFGRTGMREQYF. The CDR3 DNA reads as TGTGCCAGCAGCTTTGGGAGGACAGGGATGCGCGAGCAGTACTTC.

Notes on this clone: Other DNA sequences within the sample encode an identical CDR3. The chain links TRBV5-4 to TRBJ2-1; perhaps TRBD2 as D (5 bases). The CDR3 covers 15 residues. With 0 bases removed from V and 1 base from J, the gap between germline ends came to 8 bases. Germline values: CDR1 SGHNT, CDR2 YYREEE (reference sequence). For the CDR3, the DNA is TGTGCCAGCAGCTTGGGAGGAGGTTCCTACAATGAGCAGTTCTTC. It encodes CASSLGGGSYNEQFF.

V usage is TRBV2 and J usage is TRBJ2-3; 12 bases match TRBD2. The V segment lost 7 bases and the J segment 2 bases; nucleotides outside the gene matches: 7. Looked up from germline, CDR1 is SNHLY and CDR2 is FYNNEI. The CDR3 is 16 amino acids. CDR3 sequence reads: CASKQTSGGLTDTQYF. CDR3 in DNA: TGTGCCAGCAAACAGACTAGCGGGGGCCTCACAGATACGCAGTATTTT.

The chain employs TRBV7-2 and TRBJ2-7; 8 positions agree with TRBD2. The CDR3 has 15 amino acids. Germline values: CDR1 SGHTA, CDR2 FQGNSA. The V gene end was trimmed by 1 base and the J gene end by 3 bases; junction bases not matched to a gene: 5. The CDR3 protein is CASSLGLLAVYEQYF. CDR3 DNA sequence: TGTGCCAGCAGCTTAGGGTTACTAGCGGTCTACGAGCAGTACTTC.

V gene TRBV7-2 combines with J gene TRBJ2-7; D may be TRBD2 (7 bases). The V gene lost 4 bases and the J gene lost 6 bases, with 16 bases spanning the gap. The CDR3 loop spans 14 amino acids. CDR1 is SGHTA, CDR2 FQGNSA, per germline. The CDR3: CASSWGGATFEQYF. DNA of the CDR3: TGTGCCAGCAGCTGGGGGGGGGCCACCTTCGAGCAGTACTTC.

This clone was seen once. The rearrangement uses TRBV9 and TRBJ1-3; D is possibly TRBD1 (6 bases). This CDR3 has 18 amino acids. Trimming removed 4 bases from V and 1 base from J, with 21 bases in between. The germline gives CDR1 SGDLS, CDR2 YYNGEE. The CDR3 region is CASSSNTGFRRSGNTIYF. DNA for the CDR3: TGTGCCAGCAGCTCAAATACAGGGTTCCGAAGATCTGGAAACACCATATATTTT. The whole variable domain, filled in from reference TRBV9 and TRBJ1-3, reads DSGVTQTPKHLITATGQRVTLRCSPRSGDLSVYWYQQSLDQGLQFLIQYYNGEERAKGNILERFSAQQFPDLHSELNLSSLELGDSALYFCASSSNTGFRRSGNTIYFGEGSWLTVV.

The J gene is TRBJ2-7, the V gene TRBV27; 14 bases are a match to TRBD2. V dropped 6 bases and J dropped 6; count of bases not matched to a gene: 7. CDR1 MNHEY and CDR2 SMNVEV come from the germline V gene (reference sequence). This CDR3 is built from 15 residues. DNA of the CDR3: TGTGCCAGCAGCCTCCTGGGACTAGCGGGAGTCGAGCAGTACTTC. This codes for CASSLLGLAGVEQYF.

The J gene is TRBJ2-3, the V gene TRBV19; 7 nucleotides match TRBD2. V lost 7 bases to trimming and J lost 4 bases; unmatched junction nucleotides: 11. From germline, CDR1 is LNHDA and CDR2 SQIVND (reference sequence). The CDR3 has 15 residues. CDR3 amino acids: CASTLCETSSDTQYF. The DNA for the CDR3 is TGTGCCAGTACCCTCTGCGAGACTAGCTCAGATACGCAGTATTTT.

This sequence joins TRBV5-1 and TRBJ1-1, with 7 bases identical to TRBD1. J gave up 10 bases and V 3 bases, and 12 bases lay outside the gene matches. Germline V gene sequence: CDR1 SGHRS, CDR2 YFSETQ. The CDR3 is made up of 14 amino acids. This chain's CDR3 is CASSSNTGARGAFF. The CDR3, as DNA: TGCGCCAGCAGCTCGAATACAGGGGCGAGGGGAGCTTTCTTT. The entire variable domain, with the rest obtained from reference TRBV5-1 and TRBJ1-1, is as follows: KAGVTQTPRYLIKTRGQQVTLSCSPISGHRSVSWYQQTPGQGLQFLFEYFSETQRNKGNFPGRFSGRQFSNSRSEMNVSTLELGDSALYLCASSSNTGARGAFFGQGTRLTVV.

CDR3 nucleotides: TGTGCCAGCAGCTTAATCCAGGGCACTGGAAACACCATATATTTT. Its protein is CASSLIQGTGNTIYF. The chain has TRBV7-2 and TRBJ1-3, with a weak D call TRBD1 (5 bases). This CDR3 is 15 amino acids long. Germline V CDR1 and CDR2: SGHTA, FQGNSA. V was pared by 2 bases and J by 2 bases, with 10 bases between.

The V and J genes are TRBV7-9 and TRBJ1-6; 9 positions match TRBD1. This CDR3 has 14 amino acids. CDR1 SEHNR and CDR2 FQNEAQ come from the germline V gene (reference sequence). With V trimmed by 4 bases and J by 11 bases, 6 bases remained unmatched. Written as DNA, the CDR3 is TGTGCCAGCAGCTCCGGACAGGGGTGGACACCCCTCCACTTT. This gives the protein CASSSGQGWTPLHF.

The chain has TRBV20-1 and TRBJ2-4, with D perhaps TRBD2 (5 bases). The length of the CDR3 is 15 residues. Germline lookup yields CDR1 DFQATT and CDR2 SNEGSKA (reference sequence). Trimming pared 3 bases from V and 0 bases from J, leaving 12 bases between. CDR3 loop: CSASLFGVAKNIQYF. CDR3 coding DNA: TGCAGTGCTAGTCTTTTCGGGGTAGCCAAAAACATTCAGTACTTC.